The entry that follows covers one T cell receptor beta chain sequence. TCRdb's copy holds only in-frame clones and misses some; the assay was immunoSEQ multiplex PCR. The sample lists about 78,000 clones; around 96% were seen once. Thymic resections from corrective heart surgery supplied the tissue. This sample is drawn from a study of human thymus T cells. The clonotype was recovered from a boy in the first two years of life with a congenital heart defect but otherwise immunologically healthy. Sequencing input: thymus tissue.

The CDR3 DNA reads as TGTGCCAGCAGCCGTACCGGACAGGGACACACTGAAGCTTTCTTT. This gives the protein CASSRTGQGHTEAFF. This sequence joins TRBV7-4 and TRBJ1-1, with 8 bases identical to TRBD1. The CDR3 contains 15 residues. Per germline, CDR1 SGHVT and CDR2 SQSDAQ. The V segment lost 5 bases and the J segment 3 bases; nucleotides outside the gene matches: 8.